The rows below give T cell receptor beta chains drawn from one sample of a study of OX40 agonist ivuxolimab in advanced cancers. This table comes from immunoSEQ multiplex PCR, and its TCRdb copy is limited to in-frame clones, with some not included. The sample includes 66,000 or so clones, roughly 81% of them seen just once. Sequenced here: CD4+ or CD8+ T cells sorted from blood, sampled in a trial of the OX40 agonist ivuxolimab. The origin of the receptors is an adult with an advanced solid tumor such as melanoma, head and neck, liver or kidney cancer. CDR3s include the opening cysteine and the closing phenylalanine or tryptophan.

V gene: TRBV18
J gene: TRBJ1-6
CDR3 protein: CASSPQDGGGLYSPLHF

V gene: TRBV5-1
J gene: TRBJ1-4
CDR3 protein: CASSRQGETNEKLFF

V gene: TRBV4-1
J gene: TRBJ2-3
CDR3 protein: CASSQDFGMGTDTQYF

V gene: TRBV7-9
J gene: TRBJ1-4
CDR3 protein: CASSSPFGQLNEKLFF

V gene: TRBV10-1
J gene: TRBJ2-5
CDR3 protein: CASSEVLETQYF

V gene: TRBV28
J gene: TRBJ2-2
CDR3 protein: CASSFFLSGRASDGELFF

V gene: TRBV6-5
J gene: TRBJ1-4
CDR3 protein: CASSYSVVNEKLFF

V gene: TRBV13
J gene: TRBJ1-1
CDR3 protein: CASSAIWVSAEAFF

V gene: TRBV5-1
J gene: TRBJ2-7
CDR3 protein: CASRSGPGQSYEQYF

V gene: TRBV30
J gene: TRBJ2-7
CDR3 protein: CAWSPGLAGWDEQYF

V gene: TRBV5-1
J gene: TRBJ2-2
CDR3 protein: CASSPDTNTGELFF

V gene: TRBV7-9
J gene: TRBJ2-4
CDR3 protein: CASSPDGDIQYF

V gene: TRBV13
J gene: TRBJ2-1
CDR3 protein: CASSSTTGLAGGPLSYNEQFF

V gene: TRBV15
J gene: TRBJ2-6
CDR3 protein: CATSRSPREGSGANVLTF

V gene: TRBV11-3
J gene: TRBJ2-7
CDR3 protein: CASSERQGHYEQYF

V gene: TRBV6-1
J gene: TRBJ1-4
CDR3 protein: CASAREQNEKLFF

V gene: TRBV4-1
J gene: TRBJ1-1
CDR3 protein: CASSQEGPYTPNTEAFF

V gene: TRBV15
J gene: TRBJ2-2
CDR3 protein: CATSRNYIGTANTGELFF

V gene: TRBV18
J gene: TRBJ1-6
CDR3 protein: CASSPNRDSPLHF

V gene: TRBV7-3
J gene: TRBJ2-3
CDR3 protein: CASSLQQGGSTDTQYF

V gene: TRBV7-9
J gene: TRBJ1-1
CDR3 protein: CASSPGQGATEAFF

V gene: TRBV28
J gene: TRBJ2-1
CDR3 protein: CASRERGQGMNEQFF

V gene: TRBV6-5
J gene: TRBJ2-7
CDR3 protein: CASSYDGTYEQYF

V gene: TRBV4-1
J gene: TRBJ1-4
CDR3 protein: CASSQNEKLFF

V gene: TRBV5-1
J gene: TRBJ2-7
CDR3 protein: CASSPLQGYEQYF

V gene: TRBV5-1
J gene: TRBJ1-2
CDR3 protein: CASSHEPRQGLVTF

V gene: TRBV7-6
J gene: TRBJ2-5
CDR3 protein: CASSPRGTSGQETQYF

V gene: TRBV5-1
J gene: TRBJ2-2
CDR3 protein: CASSLTSGNTGELFF

V gene: TRBV2
J gene: TRBJ1-1
CDR3 protein: CASSDVLGRTEAFF